This T cell receptor beta chain was recorded in a study of technical replicates of blood from a handful of donors. V was trimmed by 4 bases and J by 3 bases, leaving 7 bases between them. This CDR3 is 13 amino acids long. Germline assignment: CDR1 SNHLY and CDR2 FYNNEI. The data were produced by immunoSEQ multiplex PCR, yet TCRdb's version contains in-frame clones alone and is incomplete. In the table there are 60,000 or so clones, 85% to 90% of which are singletons. The J gene is TRBJ1-3, the V gene TRBV2, with D possibly TRBD1 on 5 matching bases. The sequence came from a human donor in good health. Some clones in this sample may be carry-over from other donors' samples. Sequenced: PBMCs. The CDR3 DNA follows: TGTGCCAGCAGTGTGCAGGGTGGAAACACCATATATTTT. It yields the protein CASSVQGGNTIYF.